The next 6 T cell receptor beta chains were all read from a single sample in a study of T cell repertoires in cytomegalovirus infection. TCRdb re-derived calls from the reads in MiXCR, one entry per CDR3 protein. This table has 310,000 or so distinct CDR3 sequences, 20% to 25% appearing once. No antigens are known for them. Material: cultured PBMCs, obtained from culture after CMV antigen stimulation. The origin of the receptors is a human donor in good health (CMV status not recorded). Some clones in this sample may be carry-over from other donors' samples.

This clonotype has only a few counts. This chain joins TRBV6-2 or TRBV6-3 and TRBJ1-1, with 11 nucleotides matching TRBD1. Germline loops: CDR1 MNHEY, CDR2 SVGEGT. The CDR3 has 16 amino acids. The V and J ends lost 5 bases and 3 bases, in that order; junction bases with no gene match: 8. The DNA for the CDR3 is TGTGCCAGCAGTCATCGGACAGGGGGCTGGGACACTGAAGCTTTCTTT. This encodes CASSHRTGGWDTEAFF.

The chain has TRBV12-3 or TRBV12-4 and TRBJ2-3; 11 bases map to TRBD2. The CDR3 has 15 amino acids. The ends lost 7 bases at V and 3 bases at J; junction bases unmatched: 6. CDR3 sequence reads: CASTTSGSRTDTQYF. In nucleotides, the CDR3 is TGTGCCAGCACTACTAGCGGGAGTAGGACAGATACGCAGTATTTT.

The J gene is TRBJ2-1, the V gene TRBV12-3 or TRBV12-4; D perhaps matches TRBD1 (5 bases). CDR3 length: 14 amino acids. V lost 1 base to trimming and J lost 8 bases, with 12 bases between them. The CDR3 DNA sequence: TGTGCCAGCAGTTTAGGCGGCCCCAGGGATGAGCAGTTCTTC. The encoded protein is CASSLGGPRDEQFF.

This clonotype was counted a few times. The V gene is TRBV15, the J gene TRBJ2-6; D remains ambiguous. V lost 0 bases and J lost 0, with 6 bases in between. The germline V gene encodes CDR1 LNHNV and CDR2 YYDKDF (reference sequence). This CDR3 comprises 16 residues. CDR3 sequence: CATSRELHSGANVLTF. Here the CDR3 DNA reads TGTGCCACCAGCAGAGAACTGCACTCTGGGGCCAACGTCCTGACTTTC.

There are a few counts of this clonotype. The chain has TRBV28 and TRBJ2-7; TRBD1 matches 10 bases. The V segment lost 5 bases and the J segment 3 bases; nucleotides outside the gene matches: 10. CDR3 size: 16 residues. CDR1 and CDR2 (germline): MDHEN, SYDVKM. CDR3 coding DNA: TGTGCCAGCAGTCACCCAAGGGGACAGGGGAGCTACGAGCAGTACTTC. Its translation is CASSHPRGQGSYEQYF.

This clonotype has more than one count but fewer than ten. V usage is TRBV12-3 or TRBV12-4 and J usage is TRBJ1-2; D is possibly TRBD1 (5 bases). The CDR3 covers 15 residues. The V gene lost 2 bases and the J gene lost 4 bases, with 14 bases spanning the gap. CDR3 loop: CASSLQGIESYGYTF. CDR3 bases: TGTGCCAGCAGTTTACAGGGTATCGAGAGCTATGGCTACACCTTC.